The 26 T cell receptor beta chains below were found in one sample sequenced in a study of cytomegalovirus exposure and HLA in healthy donors. PCR employed 60 Vbeta and 13 Jbeta primers. TCRdb's table, derived via immunoSEQ multiplex PCR, lists solely in-frame clones and lacks some. The sample table sets out about 170,000 clones. The sample taken for sequencing was PBMCs. These receptors came from a young woman in good health and CMV-seropositive.

Notes on this clone: Other DNA sequences of this sample code for an identical CDR3. CDR3 loop: CASSLVASRYQETQYF. The CDR3 DNA follows: TGTGCCAGCAGCTTGGTCGCTAGCCGGTACCAAGAGACCCAGTACTTC. The V gene is TRBV5-6, the J gene TRBJ2-5; the D gene is possibly TRBD2 (5 bases). With 0 bases removed from V and 0 bases from J, the gap between germline ends came to 12 bases. The CDR3 loop spans 16 amino acids. Germline-derived CDR1 and CDR2 are SGHDT and YYEEEE. Full variable domain (missing parts from reference TRBV5-6 and TRBJ2-5): DAGVTQSPTHLIKTRGQQVTLRCSPKSGHDTVSWYQQALGQGPQFIFQYYEEEERQRGNFPDRFSGHQFPNYSSELNVNALLLGDSALYLCASSLVASRYQETQYFGPGTRLLVL.

The CDR3 nucleotides read TGTGCCAGCAGCTTAGTTAGGTCAGGGGCTAACTATGGCTACACCTTC. It specifies CASSLVRSGANYGYTF. V gene TRBV7-8 combines with J gene TRBJ1-2, with D perhaps TRBD1 (6 bases). The V end was cut by 1 base, the J end by 0 bases, with 12 bases between. Germline CDR1 reads SGHVS; CDR2 reads FQNEAQ. The length of the CDR3 is 16 residues.

V usage is TRBV29-1 and J usage is TRBJ1-2; 8 nucleotides line up with TRBD1. Germline lookup yields CDR1 SQVTM and CDR2 ANQGSEA. The CDR3 runs 14 residues. The ends lost 3 bases at V and 1 base at J; junction bases unmatched: 4. DNA for the CDR3: TGCAGCGTTGACCCAGGGGGCATTAACTATGGCTACACCTTC. Protein product: CSVDPGGINYGYTF. The complete variable domain, with remaining parts taken from reference TRBV29-1 and TRBJ1-2, reads SAVISQKPSRDICQRGTSLTIQCQVDSQVTMMFWYRQQPGQSLTLIATANQGSEATYESGFVIDKFPISRPNLTFSTLTVSNMSPEDSSIYLCSVDPGGINYGYTFGSGTRLTVV.

V usage is TRBV12-5 and J usage is TRBJ2-7; 10 bases fit TRBD1. Germline V gene data show CDR1 as LGHNT and CDR2 as FRNRAP. V lost 3 bases and J lost 5; bases outside the gene matches: 7. The CDR3 has 15 amino acids. CDR3 region: CASGFAGTGVNEQYF. CDR3 coding DNA: TGTGCTAGTGGTTTCGCAGGGACAGGGGTCAACGAGCAGTACTTC.

The gene calls are TRBV11-2 and TRBJ2-1, with D tentatively TRBD2 (6 bases). V dropped 5 bases and J dropped 4 bases, with 21 bases sitting between them. The CDR3 loop spans 17 amino acids. CDR1 is SGHAT, CDR2 FQNNGV, per germline. The CDR3 loop is CASSPLANSAAYNEQFF. The CDR3 coding sequence is TGTGCCAGCAGCCCCCTAGCGAACTCCGCCGCTTACAATGAGCAGTTCTTC.

V gene TRBV30 combines with J gene TRBJ2-1, with TRBD2 identical over 14 bases. Germline CDR1 is GTSNPN and CDR2 is SVGIG (reference sequence). This CDR3 has 17 amino acids. Germline trimming cut 3 bases from V and 2 bases from J; bases unmatched to any gene: 6. The CDR3 protein is CAWSGLAGGGTYNEQFF. DNA of the CDR3: TGTGCCTGGAGCGGACTAGCGGGGGGCGGCACCTACAATGAGCAGTTCTTC.

The genes are TRBV2 and TRBJ1-1; D call uncertain. This CDR3 is 13 amino acids long. Per germline, CDR1 SNHLY and CDR2 FYNNEI. V shed 0 bases and J shed 0 bases, with 2 bases lying between them. The CDR3 DNA reads as TGTGCCAGCAGTGAAGCCTTGAACACTGAAGCTTTCTTT. The encoded protein is CASSEALNTEAFF.

This chain links TRBV4-3 with TRBJ2-7, with no clear D. The CDR3 length is 13 residues. V shed 0 bases and J shed 3 bases, with 6 bases lying between them. Germline CDR1 is LGHNA and CDR2 is YSLEER. The CDR3 region is CASSQDSGYEQYF. As DNA, the CDR3 is TGCGCCAGCAGCCAAGACTCGGGCTACGAGCAGTACTTC.

The V call is TRBV7-7, the J call TRBJ2-5, with a tentative D call TRBD2 (5 bases). Trimming took 3 bases from V and 2 from J, leaving 10 bases between them. CDR1 is SSHAT and CDR2 is FNYEAQ in the germline V gene (reference sequence). This CDR3 has 14 residues. CDR3 residues: CASSFTGRQETQYF. In nucleotides, the CDR3 is TGTGCCAGCAGCTTCACGGGAAGGCAAGAGACCCAGTACTTC.

The V and J genes are TRBV6-5 and TRBJ2-5; a possible D gene is TRBD2 (5 bases). Gene TRBJ2-7 matches the end of the DNA better, so the J call may be wrong. The CDR3 has 16 amino acids. CDR1 MNHEY and CDR2 SVGAGI come from the germline V gene. The CDR3 is CASSYPLRTGSYEQYF. The CDR3 nucleotides read TGTGCCAGCAGCTACCCCCTTAGGACTGGTTCCTACGAGCAGTACTTC.

The V gene is TRBV2, the J gene TRBJ1-1; 8 bases align to TRBD1. Germline V gene sequence: CDR1 SNHLY, CDR2 FYNNEI. CDR3 length equals 14 residues. V shed 7 bases, J shed 5 bases, and the junction held 9 bases outside the gene matches. CDR3 amino acids: CASKPGGAGTEAFF. The DNA of the CDR3 is TGTGCCAGCAAACCAGGGGGCGCGGGGACTGAAGCTTTCTTT.

This chain uses TRBV5-8 with TRBJ2-2, with TRBD2 identical over 9 bases. Trimming took 0 bases from V and 3 from J; bases not matched to a gene: 3. Germline V gene lookup returns CDR1 SGHTS and CDR2 YDEGEE. The CDR3 length is 16 residues. The CDR3 region is CASSLGAGGDTGELFF. CDR3 sequence (DNA): TGTGCCAGCAGCTTGGGAGCGGGGGGAGACACCGGGGAGCTGTTTTTT.

V is TRBV4-2 and J is TRBJ1-5; possible D gene TRBD1, 6 bases. The V end was cut by 0 bases, the J end by 5 bases, with 11 bases between. From germline, CDR1 is LGHNA and CDR2 YNFKEQ. This CDR3 has 15 amino acids. CDR3 coding DNA: TGTGCCAGCAGCCAAGAGGGGGCCTTTGATCAGCCCCAGCATTTT. This encodes CASSQEGAFDQPQHF.

The DNA for the CDR3 is TGTGCCAGCTCACCCGGACAGGAAATCGGTCCTGGCTACACCTTC. Residues: CASSPGQEIGPGYTF. The V and J genes are TRBV18 and TRBJ1-2, with 7 bases matching TRBD1. Per germline, CDR1 KGHSH and CDR2 LQKENI. The V and J ends lost 3 bases and 7 bases, in that order; junction bases with no gene match: 11. This CDR3 has 15 amino acids.

The rearrangement links TRBV5-8 to TRBJ2-5; D is possibly TRBD2 (5 bases). The CDR3 is 13 amino acids. Trimming stripped 0 bases from V and 9 bases from J, with 12 bases between. Germline values: CDR1 SGHTS, CDR2 YDEGEE. CDR3: CASSLGRVRAQYF. The CDR3 DNA is TGTGCCAGCAGCTTGGGAAGGGTGCGGGCCCAGTACTTC.

The rearrangement links TRBV10-3 to TRBJ2-7; the match to TRBD2 covers 14 bases. J was trimmed by 3 bases and V by 10 bases; bases with no gene match: 5. The CDR3 loop spans 14 amino acids. The V gene's germline CDR1 is ENHRY and CDR2 SYGVKD. The CDR3 nucleotides read TGTGCCACCTCGACTAGCGGGAGGGACTACGAGCAGTACTTC. Its translation is CATSTSGRDYEQYF.

The genes are TRBV9 and TRBJ1-4; 9 nucleotides line up with TRBD1. The CDR3 has 16 amino acids. Germline assignment: CDR1 SGDLS and CDR2 YYNGEE. Unmatched junction bases numbered 11, after V lost 4 bases and J lost 7 bases. CDR3 sequence: CASSPWTGVRTEKLFF. The CDR3 coding sequence is TGTGCCAGCAGCCCTTGGACAGGGGTCCGGACTGAAAAACTGTTTTTT.

V usage is TRBV5-4 and J usage is TRBJ2-3; 9 positions agree with TRBD1. With 4 bases clipped from V and 5 bases from J, the junction kept 8 bases outside the gene matches. CDR1 is SGHNT, CDR2 YYREEE, per germline (reference sequence). The CDR3 extends over 15 amino acids. CDR3 in DNA: TGTGCCAGCAGCCTACAGGGGGCTCCCGAAGATACGCAGTATTTT. Translation gives CASSLQGAPEDTQYF.

The chain links TRBV15 to TRBJ1-6; 9 bases are shared with TRBD1. Germline CDR1 reads LNHNV; CDR2 reads YYDKDF (reference sequence). CDR3 length: 17 amino acids. Trimming removed 5 bases from V and 7 bases from J; junction bases left unmatched: 12. The CDR3, as DNA: TGTGCCACCAGCCCGGGGGGACAGGGAGGGTGGAATTCACCCCTCCACTTT. Translating gives CATSPGGQGGWNSPLHF.

The rearrangement joins TRBV5-1 to TRBJ2-7, with TRBD2 matching 10 bases. Looked up from germline, CDR1 is SGHRS and CDR2 is YFSETQ. This CDR3 contains 17 residues. With V trimmed by 3 bases and J by 0 bases, 9 bases remained unmatched. Written as DNA, the CDR3 is TGCGCCAGCAGCTCCCTTAGCGGGGGGCTGAGCTCCTACGAGCAGTACTTC. Translated: CASSSLSGGLSSYEQYF.

This chain links TRBV16 with TRBJ2-5; 7 nucleotides match TRBD1. J lost 8 bases, V lost 7 bases, and 13 bases had no gene match. Germline V gene sequence: CDR1 KGHSY, CDR2 FQNENV. The CDR3 totals 14 residues. CDR3 region: CASNWDSSRNTQYF. The CDR3 DNA reads TGTGCCAGCAACTGGGACAGTTCAAGAAATACCCAGTACTTC.

The chain has TRBV5-6 and TRBJ2-3; 7 bases map to TRBD1. Trimming at V came to 4 bases and at J to 0 bases, leaving 8 bases not matched to a gene. The germline V gene has CDR1 SGHDT and CDR2 YYEEEE. The CDR3 contains 16 residues. CDR3 sequence (DNA): TGTGCCAGCAGCACACGGACAGGAGGAAGCACAGATACGCAGTATTTT. Protein sequence: CASSTRTGGSTDTQYF.

The V gene is TRBV6-5, the J gene TRBJ1-2; TRBD1 aligns across 10 bases. CDR3 size: 13 residues. Germline CDR1 MNHEY, CDR2 SVGAGI. J gave up 4 bases and V 5 bases, and 1 base lay outside the gene matches. This chain's CDR3 is CASSRTGGYGYTF. The DNA for the CDR3 is TGTGCCAGCAGTCGGACAGGGGGCTATGGCTACACCTTC.

The V and J genes are TRBV18 and TRBJ1-2; D may be TRBD1 (6 bases). The CDR3 loop spans 13 amino acids. V lost 4 bases, J lost 4 bases, and 10 bases lay in between. From germline, CDR1 is KGHSH and CDR2 LQKENI. CDR3 in DNA: TGTGCCAGCTCACTGGGACAATCCTATGGCTACACCTTC. As protein: CASSLGQSYGYTF.

This chain joins TRBV5-1 and TRBJ2-7; 10 bases agree with TRBD2. The V gene's germline CDR1 is SGHRS and CDR2 YFSETQ. This CDR3 region has 15 residues. V was clipped by 3 bases and J by 1 base; unmatched bases: 4. The CDR3 coding sequence is TGCGCCAGCAGCTCATCTAGCGGGAGATCCTACGAGCAGTACTTC. Its protein product is CASSSSSGRSYEQYF.

The chain recombines TRBV6-1 with TRBJ2-3; tentatively, D is TRBD1 (5 bases). Per the germline V gene, CDR1 is MNHNS and CDR2 is SASEGT. Trimming cost V 6 bases and J 4 bases, with 17 bases left between them. This CDR3 region has 15 residues. The CDR3, as DNA: TGTGCCAGCAGGGCACGGGTTGGGGCAGCAGATACGCAGTATTTT. Amino acid sequence: CASRARVGAADTQYF.